This T cell receptor (beta chain) came from a study of blood T cell repertoires in COVID-19. Turning to the study itself: Nucleic acid was either cDNA or gDNA, and it came from T cells, B-cell-depleted T cells, or PBMCs.

In the authors' workflow: The authors estimated nucleated cell counts from reference gene primer amplification. Measured with immunoSEQ multiplex PCR; TCRdb has only the in-frame clones, and not every one. That table furnishes V, J and clone size, whereas the DNA furnished D and trimming. This sample has 200,000 to 250,000 clones; 70% to 90% occur once, and the top ten carry roughly a tenth. The TCR originated in a woman between 50 and 59 years old with COVID-19, enrolled during active disease. Material: peripheral blood.

CDR3 coding DNA: TGTGCCAGCAGCTTCCGGGACAGCCAAGAGACCCAGTACTTC. Its protein product is CASSFRDSQETQYF. V is TRBV7-9 and J is TRBJ2-5, with 7 bases lining up with TRBD1. Germline CDR1 and CDR2: SEHNR and FQNEAQ (reference sequence). This CDR3 has 14 residues. Trimming at V came to 3 bases and at J to 1 base, leaving 2 bases not matched to a gene.